This T cell receptor (beta chain) was sequenced during a study of cytomegalovirus exposure and HLA in healthy donors. Study background: HLA-typed donors were the source of about 85 million unique TCRs, which an early data release held. Study results and caveats: Follow-up analysis found HLA locus-dependent TCR association rates, highest for DRB1 and lowest for HLA-C. Certain indistinguishable V segments, among them TRBV6-2 and TRBV6-3, were excluded. When presence/absence was analysed, sequencing depth was taken to be roughly uniform across donors.

Amplification used 60 Vbeta primers and 13 Jbeta primers. The method was immunoSEQ multiplex PCR; TCRdb's version includes in-frame clones alone and lacks a portion of them. Its table records approximately 110,000 clones. Note on this clone: Its antigen remains unknown.

V trimming: 0 bases; J trimming: 2 bases; junction bases outside the gene matches: 7. Germline CDR1 SGHNT, CDR2 YYREEE (reference sequence). The CDR3 contains 16 residues. The gene calls are TRBV5-4 and TRBJ2-7; 8 nucleotides match TRBD2. This receptor was obtained from a man aged 50-60 years in good health and CMV-seronegative. Sequenced: PBMCs. CDR3 amino acids: CASSLDLTSATYEQYF. In DNA, the CDR3 is TGTGCCAGCAGCTTGGACTTGACTAGCGCAACCTACGAGCAGTACTTC. The full variable domain, its missing parts supplied by reference TRBV5-4 and TRBJ2-7, is ETGVTQSPTHLIKTRGQQVTLRCSSQSGHNTVSWYQQALGQGPQFIFQYYREEENGRGNFPPRFSGLQFPNYSSELNVNALELDDSALYLCASSLDLTSATYEQYFGPGTRLTVT.